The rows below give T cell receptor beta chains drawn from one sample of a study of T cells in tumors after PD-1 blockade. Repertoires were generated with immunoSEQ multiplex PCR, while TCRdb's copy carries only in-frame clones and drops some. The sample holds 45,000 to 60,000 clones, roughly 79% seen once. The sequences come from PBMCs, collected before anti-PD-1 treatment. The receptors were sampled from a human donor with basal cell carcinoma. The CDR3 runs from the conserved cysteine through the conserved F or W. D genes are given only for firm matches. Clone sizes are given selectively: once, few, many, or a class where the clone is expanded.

CDR3 protein: CASSQLAGNEQFF
CDR3 DNA: TGTGCCAGCAGCCAACTAGCAGGCAATGAGCAGTTCTTC
V gene: TRBV4-2
clone size: .
D gene: .
J gene: TRBJ2-1

CDR3 protein: CASSLMAGGRETQYF
CDR3 DNA: TGCGCCAGCAGCTTGATGGCGGGGGGGCGAGAGACCCAGTACTTC
V gene: TRBV5-1
clone size: .
D gene: TRBD2
J gene: TRBJ2-5

CDR3 protein: CASSSYLPGAYTEAFF
CDR3 DNA: TGTGCCAGCAGTTCCTACCTTCCGGGGGCGTACACTGAAGCTTTCTTT
V gene: TRBV27
clone size: .
D gene: .
J gene: TRBJ1-1

CDR3 protein: CASSQVGLGYGYTF
CDR3 DNA: TGTGCCAGCAGCCAGGTGGGACTAGGATATGGCTACACCTTC
V gene: TRBV14
clone size: few
D gene: .
J gene: TRBJ1-2

CDR3 protein: CSVVGRTSSYEQYF
CDR3 DNA: TGCAGCGTTGTTGGGCGTACTAGCTCCTACGAGCAGTACTTC
V gene: TRBV29-1
clone size: .
D gene: .
J gene: TRBJ2-7

CDR3 protein: CASSSASYEQYF
CDR3 DNA: TGTGCCAGCAGTTCCGCCTCTTACGAGCAGTACTTC
V gene: TRBV5-5
clone size: medium-sized
D gene: .
J gene: TRBJ2-7

CDR3 protein: CAISDRSKGNEKLFF
CDR3 DNA: TGTGCCATCAGTGATAGGTCGAAGGGGAATGAAAAACTGTTTTTT
V gene: TRBV10-3
clone size: .
D gene: .
J gene: TRBJ1-4

CDR3 protein: CASSQAGGVGNTEAFF
CDR3 DNA: TGTGCCAGCAGCCAAGCGGGCGGGGTAGGAAACACTGAAGCTTTCTTT
V gene: TRBV3-1/TRBV3-2
clone size: .
D gene: .
J gene: TRBJ1-1

CDR3 protein: CASSLGPGQGANGYTF
CDR3 DNA: TGCGCCAGCAGCTTGGGGCCCGGACAGGGGGCTAATGGCTACACCTTC
V gene: TRBV5-1
clone size: .
D gene: TRBD1
J gene: TRBJ1-2

CDR3 protein: CASSPVGQGVGNQPQHF
CDR3 DNA: TGTGCCAGCTCACCTGTTGGACAGGGGGTCGGCAATCAGCCCCAGCATTTT
V gene: TRBV18
clone size: few
D gene: TRBD1
J gene: TRBJ1-5

CDR3 protein: CASIGPGTNTEAFF
CDR3 DNA: TGCGCCAGCATAGGTCCTGGGACAAACACTGAAGCTTTCTTT
V gene: TRBV5-1
clone size: .
D gene: .
J gene: TRBJ1-1

CDR3 protein: CASSLSGKDTQYF
CDR3 DNA: TGTGCCAGCAGCCTTAGCGGGAAAGATACGCAGTATTTT
V gene: TRBV4-2
clone size: .
D gene: TRBD2
J gene: TRBJ2-3

CDR3 protein: CASSEGLATNEKLFF
CDR3 DNA: TGTGCTAGCAGCGAAGGACTAGCAACTAATGAAAAACTGTTTTTT
V gene: TRBV7-7
clone size: few
D gene: .
J gene: TRBJ1-4

CDR3 protein: CASREGLGRADTQYF
CDR3 DNA: TGTGCCAGCAGAGAAGGACTCGGTCGGGCGGATACGCAGTATTTT
V gene: TRBV7-3
clone size: few
D gene: .
J gene: TRBJ2-3

CDR3 protein: CASSLGQVNTEAFF
CDR3 DNA: TGTGCCAGCAGCTTGGGGCAGGTGAACACTGAAGCTTTCTTT
V gene: TRBV5-4
clone size: .
D gene: .
J gene: TRBJ1-1

CDR3 protein: CASSLGSTRETQYF
CDR3 DNA: TGTGCCAGCAGCTTGGGTAGCACTCGAGAGACCCAGTACTTC
V gene: TRBV5-5
clone size: once
D gene: .
J gene: TRBJ2-5

CDR3 protein: CASGVGRNTEAFF
CDR3 DNA: TGTGCTAGTGGGGTCGGGAGGAACACTGAAGCTTTCTTT
V gene: TRBV12-5
clone size: once
D gene: .
J gene: TRBJ1-1

CDR3 protein: CASSEAGTGRRPYGYTF
CDR3 DNA: TGTGCCAGCAGTGAAGCCGGGACAGGGAGACGACCCTATGGCTACACCTTC
V gene: TRBV6-1
clone size: .
D gene: TRBD1
J gene: TRBJ1-2

CDR3 protein: CASSHTAQGWRGYTF
CDR3 DNA: TGTGCCAGCAGCCATACAGCTCAGGGTTGGCGAGGCTACACCTTC
V gene: TRBV3-1/TRBV3-2
clone size: .
D gene: .
J gene: TRBJ1-2

CDR3 protein: CASSSPGHSYEQYF
CDR3 DNA: TGTGCCAGCAGTTCCCCGGGCCATTCCTACGAGCAGTACTTC
V gene: TRBV28
clone size: .
D gene: .
J gene: TRBJ2-7

CDR3 protein: CASSPDGLNEKLFF
CDR3 DNA: TGTGCCAGCTCACCAGACGGACTAAATGAAAAACTGTTTTTT
V gene: TRBV18
clone size: .
D gene: .
J gene: TRBJ1-4

CDR3 protein: CASSLYTGELFF
CDR3 DNA: TGTGCCAGCAGTTTATACACCGGGGAGCTGTTTTTT
V gene: TRBV28
clone size: .
D gene: .
J gene: TRBJ2-2

CDR3 protein: CASSLTARQYLSGANVLTF
CDR3 DNA: TGCGCCAGCAGCCTGACGGCCCGACAGTACCTCTCTGGGGCCAACGTCCTGACTTTC
V gene: TRBV5-1
clone size: .
D gene: .
J gene: TRBJ2-6

CDR3 protein: CASSESTGYTF
CDR3 DNA: TGTGCCAGCAGTGAATCCACAGGCTACACCTTC
V gene: TRBV25-1
clone size: .
D gene: .
J gene: TRBJ1-2

CDR3 protein: CASSLDSGGNEKLFF
CDR3 DNA: TGCGCCAGCAGCTTGGATTCAGGAGGGAATGAAAAACTGTTTTTT
V gene: TRBV5-1
clone size: once
D gene: .
J gene: TRBJ1-4

CDR3 protein: CSALLANEQFF
CDR3 DNA: TGCAGTGCCTTACTAGCGAATGAGCAGTTCTTC
V gene: TRBV20-1
clone size: .
D gene: TRBD2
J gene: TRBJ2-1

CDR3 protein: CASSYEGAASNYGYTF
CDR3 DNA: TGTGCCAGCAGTTACGAAGGCGCAGCCTCTAACTATGGCTACACCTTC
V gene: TRBV6-5
clone size: .
D gene: .
J gene: TRBJ1-2